What follows are 27 T cell receptor beta chains derived from one specimen sequenced in a study of blood T cell repertoires in COVID-19. The data were produced by immunoSEQ multiplex PCR, yet TCRdb's version contains in-frame clones alone and is incomplete. The data contain roughly 82,000 clones, 80% to 95% of them singletons. Material: peripheral blood. The origin of the receptors is a woman between 45 and 60 years old in a cohort sampled during active COVID-19.

V usage is TRBV30 and J usage is TRBJ1-3; no clear D gene. The CDR3 is 14 residues long. Germline assignment: CDR1 GTSNPN and CDR2 SVGIG (reference sequence). The ends were cut back, 6 bases at V and 0 bases at J, with 12 bases in the middle. This CDR3 reads CACLRQASGNTIYF. Written as DNA, the CDR3 is TGTGCCTGCCTTCGACAAGCCTCTGGAAACACCATATATTTT. The entire variable domain, with the rest obtained from reference TRBV30 and TRBJ1-3, is as follows: SQTIHQWPATLVQPVGSPLSLECTVEGTSNPNLYWYRQAAGRGLQLLFYSVGIGQISSEVPQNLSASRPQDRQFILSSKKLLLSDSGFYLCACLRQASGNTIYFGEGSWLTVV.

Worth noting for this clone: Additional DNA sequences in this sample encode the identical CDR3. This chain links TRBV6-5 with TRBJ1-5; 10 bases line up with TRBD1. Per the germline V gene, CDR1 is MNHEY and CDR2 is SVGAGI. The CDR3 covers 14 residues. The V segment lost 6 bases and the J segment 3 bases; nucleotides outside the gene matches: 2. Here the CDR3 DNA reads TGTGCCAGCAGGGACAGGGGGAACAATCAGCCCCAGCATTTT. Translated, it gives CASRDRGNNQPQHF.

CDR3 residues: CASSFLGTPNTGELFF. CDR3 bases: TGTGCCAGCAGTTTCCTCGGGACTCCGAACACCGGGGAGCTGTTTTTT. V usage is TRBV27 and J usage is TRBJ2-2; tentatively, D is TRBD2 (6 bases). The germline V gene encodes CDR1 MNHEY and CDR2 SMNVEV (reference sequence). This CDR3 spans 16 amino acids. V shed 3 bases and J shed 0 bases, with 11 bases lying between them.

V usage is TRBV29-1 and J usage is TRBJ1-1, with unresolved D. CDR1 SQVTM and CDR2 ANQGSEA come from the germline V gene. The V end lost 4 bases, the J end lost 4 bases, and 7 bases lay between the germline ends. The CDR3 loop spans 11 amino acids. Written as DNA, the CDR3 is TGCAGCGTTGGGGAGGCCACTGAAGCTTTCTTT. Encoded protein: CSVGEATEAFF.

This sequence joins TRBV30 and TRBJ1-6, with 8 bases lining up with TRBD1. The length of the CDR3 is 14 residues. In germline, CDR1 is GTSNPN, CDR2 SVGIG (reference sequence). After removal of 0 bases from V and 7 bases from J, the junction contained 2 bases not matched to a gene. The CDR3 here is CAWSVQGANSPLHF. CDR3 nucleotides: TGTGCCTGGAGTGTCCAGGGGGCGAATTCACCCCTCCACTTT.

This rearrangement joins TRBV29-1 to TRBJ2-5; 7 bases fit TRBD2. This CDR3 is 14 amino acids long. Trimming took 0 bases from V and 4 from J; bases not matched to a gene: 5. Germline loops: CDR1 SQVTM, CDR2 ANQGSEA. This CDR3 is CSVEERGRGETQYF. The CDR3 coding sequence is TGCAGCGTTGAAGAGCGCGGGAGAGGAGAGACCCAGTACTTC.

The rearrangement uses TRBV30 and TRBJ1-2; TRBD1 matches at 9 bases. The CDR3 has 15 residues. Per the germline V gene, CDR1 is GTSNPN and CDR2 is SVGIG (reference sequence). The V segment lost 3 bases and the J segment 5 bases; nucleotides outside the gene matches: 10. CDR3 in DNA: TGTGCCTGGAGCCGACCGACAGGGGGAGTTTATGGCTACACCTTC. Protein sequence: CAWSRPTGGVYGYTF.

This rearrangement joins TRBV30 to TRBJ2-3; no definite D call. The germline V gene has CDR1 GTSNPN and CDR2 SVGIG (reference sequence). Deletions cut 4 bases from V and 0 bases from J, with 8 bases between. The CDR3 is made up of 13 amino acids. The CDR3 here is CAWIGDSTDTQYF. Written as DNA, the CDR3 is TGTGCCTGGATTGGAGACAGCACAGATACGCAGTATTTT.

The rearrangement uses TRBV18 and TRBJ2-5, with D perhaps matching TRBD2 (6 bases). Germline CDR1 reads KGHSH; CDR2 reads LQKENI. The CDR3 loop spans 14 amino acids. V lost 2 bases and J 5 bases, leaving 12 bases between the germline ends. This chain's CDR3 is CASSPGTLEETQYF. The CDR3 nucleotides read TGTGCCAGCTCACCAGGGACTCTCGAGGAGACCCAGTACTTC.

The chain links TRBV27 to TRBJ2-3; the match to TRBD2 covers 10 bases. V lost 7 bases, J lost 3 bases, and 7 bases stayed unmatched. The CDR3 is 15 residues long. Germline-derived CDR1 and CDR2 are MNHEY and SMNVEV (reference sequence). CDR3 bases: TGTGCCAGCACCCAAGGACTAGCGGAGACAGATACGCAGTATTTT. Translated, it gives CASTQGLAETDTQYF.

The chain links TRBV11-2 to TRBJ2-3; no clear D gene. The V gene lost 5 bases and the J gene lost 0 bases, with 12 bases spanning the gap. CDR1 and CDR2 from the germline V gene are SGHAT and FQNNGV. The CDR3 covers 15 residues. This CDR3 is CASSRISGSTDTQYF. CDR3 in DNA: TGTGCCAGCAGCCGGATTTCCGGGAGCACAGATACGCAGTATTTT.

The gene calls are TRBV28 and TRBJ2-7, with TRBD1 identical over 10 bases. The CDR3 has 13 amino acids. Germline trimming cut 6 bases from V and 2 bases from J; bases unmatched to any gene: 1. Germline CDR1 MDHEN, CDR2 SYDVKM. The CDR3 is CASRDRGPYEQYF. The CDR3 coding sequence is TGTGCCAGCAGAGACAGGGGGCCCTACGAGCAGTACTTC.

The V and J genes are TRBV28 and TRBJ2-7; TRBD2 agrees at 10 bases. Trimming removed 6 bases from V and 2 bases from J; junction bases left unmatched: 4. The germline CDR1 and CDR2 sequences are MDHEN and SYDVKM. The CDR3 runs to 14 residues. CDR3 sequence reads: CASSQAGGPYEQYF. CDR3 nucleotide sequence: TGTGCCAGCAGCCAAGCGGGAGGGCCCTACGAGCAGTACTTC.

The V gene is TRBV5-1, the J gene TRBJ1-5; the match to TRBD1 covers 8 bases. V shed 4 bases, J shed 0 bases, and the junction held 6 bases outside the gene matches. Germline V gene lookup returns CDR1 SGHRS and CDR2 YFSETQ. The CDR3 covers 16 residues. DNA for the CDR3: TGCGCCAGCAGCCCCGGGACAGGCCTTAGCAATCAGCCCCAGCATTTT. This encodes CASSPGTGLSNQPQHF.

This chain joins TRBV4-1 and TRBJ2-5; D might be TRBD2 (6 bases). V was clipped by 0 bases and J by 4 bases, with 9 bases between them. The CDR3 loop spans 14 amino acids. Germline values: CDR1 MGHRA, CDR2 YSYEKL. DNA of the CDR3: TGCGCCAGCAGCCAAGATGCGGGGCCAGAGACCCAGTACTTC. It codes for CASSQDAGPETQYF.

V gene TRBV11-3 combines with J gene TRBJ2-1; D is undetermined. V lost 6 bases and J lost 6, with 12 bases in between. Germline V gives CDR1 SGHNT, CDR2 YENEEA. The length of the CDR3 is 13 residues. The CDR3 DNA reads TGTGCCAGCAGTCTTGAGTTGAGCAATGAGCAGTTCTTC. As protein: CASSLELSNEQFF.

The gene calls are TRBV19 and TRBJ1-1; a possible D gene is TRBD1 (6 bases). Trimming cost V 3 bases and J 4 bases, with 12 bases left between them. CDR3 length: 14 amino acids. Germline V CDR1 and CDR2: LNHDA, SQIVND (reference sequence). Here the CDR3 DNA reads TGTGCCAGTAGTATGGGACAAGGGCGCACTGAAGCTTTCTTT. Translating it yields CASSMGQGRTEAFF.

The chain links TRBV6-5 to TRBJ1-1; D call uncertain. CDR1 and CDR2 from the germline V gene are MNHEY and SVGAGI. This CDR3 spans 14 amino acids. V lost 2 bases, J lost 5 bases, and 12 bases lay in between. This CDR3 is CASSYMTGGTEAFF. The CDR3 DNA is TGTGCCAGCAGTTACATGACGGGAGGGACTGAAGCTTTCTTT.

The rearrangement links TRBV3-1 (or the pseudogene TRBV3-2) to TRBJ1-6; 8 nucleotides line up with TRBD1. The length of the CDR3 is 16 residues. Germline V gene sequence: CDR1 LGHDT, CDR2 YNNKEL (reference sequence). Trimming removed 4 bases from V and 7 bases from J; junction bases left unmatched: 9. The CDR3 loop is CASSLTRTGSNSPLHF. CDR3 nucleotides: TGTGCCAGCAGCCTTACTCGGACAGGGTCCAATTCACCCCTCCACTTT.

Written as DNA, the CDR3 is TGTGCCAGCACATGGGAGGAAGGAAACACCATATATTTT. Residues: CASTWEEGNTIYF. The chain uses TRBV28 and TRBJ1-3; no clear D. Germline V lookup: CDR1 MDHEN, CDR2 SYDVKM. Between the trimmed V and J ends, which lost 7 bases and 4 bases, there was a span of 11 bases. The CDR3 runs 13 residues.

The V call is TRBV6-5, the J call TRBJ2-7; TRBD1 matches at 8 bases. CDR3 length: 15 amino acids. Germline assignment: CDR1 MNHEY and CDR2 SVGAGI. V shed 6 bases, J shed 2 bases, and the junction held 9 bases outside the gene matches. DNA for the CDR3: TGTGCCAGCAGAGATAGACAGGGGACCACCTACGAGCAGTACTTC. This gives the protein CASRDRQGTTYEQYF.

The chain recombines TRBV7-9 with TRBJ2-7; no reliable D call. Germline V gene lookup returns CDR1 SEHNR and CDR2 FQNEAQ (reference sequence). The CDR3 loop spans 13 amino acids. V shed 2 bases and J shed 5 bases, with 10 bases lying between them. CDR3 in DNA: TGTGCCAGCAGCTTACAGGATACGGACGAGCAGTACTTC. This translates into CASSLQDTDEQYF.

This chain links TRBV2 with TRBJ2-5; 10 positions match TRBD1. The germline CDR1 and CDR2 sequences are SNHLY and FYNNEI. V shed 5 bases, J shed 2 bases, and the junction held 8 bases outside the gene matches. The CDR3 length is 16 residues. This chain's CDR3 is CASSFGDRGGQETQYF. CDR3 in DNA: TGTGCCAGCAGTTTTGGGGACAGGGGCGGGCAAGAGACCCAGTACTTC.

CDR3 protein: CASRSSGASYEQYF. The DNA of the CDR3 is TGTGCCAGCAGATCTAGCGGGGCATCCTACGAGCAGTACTTC. J is TRBJ2-7 and V is TRBV11-2, with TRBD2 matching 9 bases. The V gene end was trimmed by 6 bases and the J gene end by 1 base; junction bases not matched to a gene: 4. The CDR3 covers 14 residues. Germline CDR1 reads SGHAT; CDR2 reads FQNNGV.

This chain links TRBV19 with TRBJ1-1, with 12 bases fitting TRBD1. The CDR3 consists of 14 residues. Germline V gives CDR1 LNHDA, CDR2 SQIVND (reference sequence). Trimming cost V 6 bases and J 4 bases; bases outside gene matches: 3. In nucleotides, the CDR3 is TGTGCCAGTAGCCAGGGACAGGGGGCCACTGAAGCTTTCTTT. Encoded protein: CASSQGQGATEAFF. Combining the CDR3 with reference TRBV19 and TRBJ1-1 gives the whole variable domain DGGITQSPKYLFRKEGQNVTLSCEQNLNHDAMYWYRQDPGQGLRLIYYSQIVNDFQKGDIAEGYSVSREKKESFPLTVTSAQKNPTAFYLCASSQGQGATEAFFGQGTRLTVV.

The chain joins TRBV21-1 to TRBJ2-7; the D segment call TRBD2 is taken from the table without a DNA check. TRBV21-1 is tagged as a pseudogene. The length of the CDR3 is 10 residues. For the CDR3, the DNA is TGTGCCAGAATTCGGACTGAGCAGTACTTC. Amino acid sequence: CARIRTEQYF.

V gene TRBV5-4 combines with J gene TRBJ1-2; a weak D match, TRBD1 (5 bases). CDR1 is SGHNT and CDR2 is YYREEE in the germline V gene (reference sequence). V lost 0 bases, J lost 2 bases, and 11 bases lay in between. This CDR3 is 15 amino acids long. The CDR3 protein is CASSLDGAGNYGYTF. The CDR3 DNA is TGTGCCAGCAGCTTGGATGGGGCAGGAAACTATGGCTACACCTTC.